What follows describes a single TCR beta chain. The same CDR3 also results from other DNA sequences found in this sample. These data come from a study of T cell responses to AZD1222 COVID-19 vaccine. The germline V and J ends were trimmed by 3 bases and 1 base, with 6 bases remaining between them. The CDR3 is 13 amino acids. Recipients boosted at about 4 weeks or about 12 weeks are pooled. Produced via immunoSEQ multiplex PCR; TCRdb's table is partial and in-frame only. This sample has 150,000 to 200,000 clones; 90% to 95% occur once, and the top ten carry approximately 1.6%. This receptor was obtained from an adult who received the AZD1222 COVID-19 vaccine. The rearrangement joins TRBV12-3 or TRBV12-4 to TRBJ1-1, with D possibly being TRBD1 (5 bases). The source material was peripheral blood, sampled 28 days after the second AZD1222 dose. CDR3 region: CASSLRGNTEAFF. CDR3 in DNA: TGTGCCAGCAGTTTGAGGGGGAACACTGAAGCTTTCTTT.